Below, one T cell receptor beta chain is given with its context. The antigen is undetermined. The treatment denotes: approximately 9-day PBMC culture with coronavirus spike peptide pools or control peptides (ViraFEST assay). CD4+ T-cell collection from the unexposed donor predated the COVID-19 pandemic (2011-2018). Trimming cost V 0 bases and J 8 bases; bases outside gene matches: 7. The CDR3 spans 15 residues. Germline values: CDR1 SGHDT, CDR2 YYEEEE. The Oncomine TCR Beta short-read assay was applied to DNA of cultured CD4+ T cells. TCRdb re-called the PCR reads through MiXCR, storing one row per CDR3 protein. The sample shows some 8,900 distinct CDR3 sequences, 35% to 50% of them seen only once. This entry is derived from a study of vaccination and CD4 T cells after COVID-19.

The specimen sequenced was CD4+ T cells from blood, cultured in vitro. The chain couples TRBV5-6 to TRBJ1-2, with TRBD1 identical over 10 bases. The source is a human donor in good health. This CDR3 is CASSLGQGAFRGYTF. The CDR3 nucleotides read TGTGCCAGCAGCTTGGGACAGGGGGCGTTCCGAGGCTACACCTTC.